This T cell receptor beta chain derives from a study of blood T cells in healthy people across ages. About this clonotype: What it binds is unknown.

The CDR3 contains 13 residues. From germline, CDR1 is MNHNS and CDR2 SASEGT. V lost 7 bases and J lost 3, with 13 bases in between. General study results and limits: Strongly correlated with naive T cell percentage was TCR beta diversity. In older individuals, TCR beta diversity per million T cells was lower, falling roughly linearly with age. The unknown donor CMV status may have confounded expanded clonotype changes.

For the second PCR, which ran for about 7 to 12 cycles, a sample-barcoded 5' primer and a J-beta primer mix were used. Each cDNA molecule received a tag from a template-switch adaptor that had 12 random nucleotides. From the 5' RACE reads, TCRdb called clonotypes with MiXCR, one entry per CDR3 protein. Counted here are fewer than 1 million distinct CDR3 sequences, around 42% occurring once; the ten biggest clones make up roughly a fifth. Sequencing was done on a sample of blood. V gene TRBV6-1 combines with J gene TRBJ2-7, with D uncertain. This TCR was recovered from a man aged 55 to 70 in good health. CDR3 coding DNA: TGTGCCAGCACGGGCAGGTTGATCTACGAGCAGTACTTC. This codes for CASTGRLIYEQYF.